This TCR beta chain was captured in a study of blood T cells in healthy people across ages. Study-level points and caveats: The unknown donor CMV status may have confounded expanded clonotype changes. A greater number of naive CD4+ cells and higher diversity distinguished long-lived donors from aged donors. Older age went with lower TCR beta diversity per million T cells, in a roughly linear way. Researchers deemed the diversity estimates from one million T cells underestimates.

Primers used in a second PCR of about 6 to 11 cycles were a sample-barcoded 5' primer and a J-beta primer mix. TCRdb used MiXCR to reprocess the 5' RACE reads, holding one entry per CDR3 protein. The table records about 1.7 million distinct CDR3 sequences, under 30% of them present only once. As to this clonotype: The antigen is unknown.

The sample taken for sequencing was blood. The clonotype comes from a woman in her thirties in good health.

The chain's CDR3 is CASSTRISQETQFF. In nucleotides, the CDR3 is TGTGCCAGCAGTACGAGGATATCCCAAGAGACCCAGTTCTTC. This rearrangement joins TRBV6-2 or TRBV6-3 to TRBJ2-5; D unclear. Near its end, the DNA agrees better with TRBJ2-1, so the J call may be wrong. CDR1 is MNHEY, CDR2 SVGEGT, per germline. The CDR3 extends over 14 amino acids.